These 10 T cell receptor beta chains were sequenced from one sample in a study of T cell changes during pregnancy in multiple sclerosis. The table came from immunoSEQ multiplex PCR; TCRdb's copy has only in-frame clones and leaves some out. The sample has over 55,000 clones, approximately 90% seen once. Sequencing was performed on peripheral blood, taken in the first trimester of pregnancy. The source is a female donor with multiple sclerosis, enrolled in a pregnancy study.

The chain carries TRBV27 and TRBJ2-1; TRBD2 matches at 9 bases. The V gene end was trimmed by 0 bases and the J gene end by 14 bases; junction bases not matched to a gene: 8. From germline, CDR1 is MNHEY and CDR2 SMNVEV (reference sequence). This CDR3 contains 14 residues. The CDR3 DNA reads TGTGCCAGCAGTTTATCGCGGGTTGGGACTAGCAAGTTCTTC. This gives the protein CASSLSRVGTSKFF.

The genes are TRBV15 and TRBJ2-5; TRBD2 matches at 9 bases. V trimming: 3 bases; J trimming: 4 bases; junction bases outside the gene matches: 9. The CDR3 runs to 16 residues. Looked up from germline, CDR1 is LNHNV and CDR2 is YYDKDF (reference sequence). The CDR3 reads CATSSRSGSSLETQYF. The CDR3 DNA reads as TGTGCCACCAGCAGTCGTAGCGGGAGTTCGTTAGAGACCCAGTACTTC.

This chain uses TRBV4-3 with TRBJ2-1; the match to TRBD2 covers 7 bases. This CDR3 spans 12 amino acids. Germline V gene data show CDR1 as LGHNA and CDR2 as YSLEER. V shed 2 bases, J shed 10 bases, and the junction held 2 bases outside the gene matches. The CDR3 region has the DNA TGCGCCAGCAGCCAACCGGGAGGAGAGCAGTTCTTC. Protein sequence: CASSQPGGEQFF.

The chain recombines TRBV7-3 with TRBJ2-1; D gene ambiguous. This CDR3 region has 14 residues. Germline CDR1 SGHTA, CDR2 FQGTGA. Trimming took off 5 bases at V and 6 bases at J, with 14 bases between the two ends. CDR3 sequence (DNA): TGTGCCAGCAGCACCTCGCTAGGAGCCAATGAGCAGTTCTTC. Its protein is CASSTSLGANEQFF.

This chain uses TRBV19 with TRBJ1-5; no clear D gene. CDR3 length: 16 residues. The germline V gene encodes CDR1 LNHDA and CDR2 SQIVND (reference sequence). Trimming removed 5 bases from V and 0 bases from J, with 14 bases in between. The CDR3 DNA follows: TGTGCCAGTAGTTCTTCAGTCTTATCTAGCAATCAGCCCCAGCATTTT. Its protein product is CASSSSVLSSNQPQHF.

The table lists this clone with a count of one. This chain joins TRBV28 and TRBJ2-7; 7 nucleotides align to TRBD1. The CDR3 extends over 14 amino acids. The germline V gene has CDR1 MDHEN and CDR2 SYDVKM. J gave up 2 bases and V 2 bases, and 3 bases lay outside the gene matches. CDR3 nucleotide sequence: TGTGCCAGCAGTTTAATCGGACAGGCCTACGAGCAGTACTTC. Its translation is CASSLIGQAYEQYF.

The gene calls are TRBV7-8 and TRBJ1-2; maybe TRBD1 (5 bases). This CDR3 comprises 14 residues. CDR1 is SGHVS and CDR2 is FQNEAQ in the germline V gene. V lost 7 bases, J lost 4 bases, and 16 bases lay in between. The CDR3 DNA sequence: TGTGCCAGCAACCCCTCCGGGGGTGGCTATGGCTACACCTTC. The encoded protein is CASNPSGGGYGYTF.

DNA for the CDR3: TGTGCCAGCAGTTACGACAGGGTCCTAGGGGAGCAGTACTTC. It encodes CASSYDRVLGEQYF. The rearrangement links TRBV27 to TRBJ2-7, with TRBD1 matching over 7 bases. There are 14 residues in the CDR3. The germline gives CDR1 MNHEY, CDR2 SMNVEV (reference sequence). Trimming removed 4 bases from V and 7 bases from J; junction bases left unmatched: 10.

The CDR3 DNA reads TGTGCCAGCAGCGTAGAGGGGGACCCAACCTACGAGCAGTACTTC. Amino acids: CASSVEGDPTYEQYF. The chain recombines TRBV9 with TRBJ2-7, with D tentatively TRBD1 (6 bases). V was clipped by 0 bases and J by 2 bases, with 12 bases between them. Germline V lookup: CDR1 SGDLS, CDR2 YYNGEE. This CDR3 comprises 15 residues.

CDR3 in amino acids: CATSRLGLAGDIQYF. CDR3 nucleotide sequence: TGTGCCACCAGCAGATTGGGACTAGCGGGGGACATTCAGTACTTC. This rearrangement joins TRBV15 to TRBJ2-4, with 14 bases lining up with TRBD2. Germline V gene lookup returns CDR1 LNHNV and CDR2 YYDKDF (reference sequence). The V gene end was trimmed by 2 bases and the J gene end by 8 bases; junction bases not matched to a gene: 2. The CDR3 is made up of 15 amino acids.